This T cell receptor beta chain comes out of a study of cytomegalovirus exposure and HLA in healthy donors. TCRdb's copy holds only in-frame clones and misses some; the assay was immunoSEQ multiplex PCR. The sample contains about 160,000 clones, roughly 80% of which appear only once. Trimming took 7 bases from V and 3 from J; bases not matched to a gene: 8. The CDR3 extends over 15 amino acids. Looked up from germline, CDR1 is LGHNT and CDR2 is FRNRAP. The donors were members of the validation cohort, which comprised approximately 120 subjects and was separate from the first cohort of several hundred subjects. As for this clone: What it binds is not known.

Study-wide results and limits: Specificity for CMV antigens was confirmed in vitro for a few of the CMV-associated chains. Subsequent analysis showed first-cohort TCR clusters tending to co-occur in about 110 validation repertoires.

The sequencing input was PBMCs. The chain employs TRBV12-5 and TRBJ1-5, with TRBD1 matching 8 bases. The sequence was obtained from a man under 40 in good health and CMV-seropositive. Here the CDR3 DNA reads TGTGCTAGTGCCAGGGGGACAGGTCTCAATCAGCCCCAGCATTTT. Encoded protein: CASARGTGLNQPQHF.